The sample holds a few counts of the clone carrying this T cell receptor (beta chain). Authors of the study amplified TCR beta CDR3 regions from RNA transcripts. The HTBI primer set drove a first-round RT-PCR of the TCR CDR3. TCRdb recomputed calls from the multiplex PCR reads with MiXCR, one row per CDR3 protein. Here the sample spans some 200,000 distinct CDR3 sequences, about a sixth being singletons. The source of the sample is a study of T cells in Graves' hyperthyroidism and ophthalmopathy. Study details: Peripheral blood samples were taken at initial diagnosis, prior to any treatment.

Trimming took off 6 bases at V and 1 base at J, with 9 bases between the two ends. Germline lookup yields CDR1 MNHNS and CDR2 SASEGT. This CDR3 comprises 14 residues. This TCR was sampled from a man aged 50-60 years with Graves' hyperthyroidism. The chain joins TRBV6-1 to TRBJ2-2, with D possibly TRBD2 on 5 matching bases. The sample was blood. CDR3 DNA sequence: TGTGCCAGCAGCGCTAGCTGGAACACCGGGGAGCTGTTTTTT. It is translated as CASSASWNTGELFF.